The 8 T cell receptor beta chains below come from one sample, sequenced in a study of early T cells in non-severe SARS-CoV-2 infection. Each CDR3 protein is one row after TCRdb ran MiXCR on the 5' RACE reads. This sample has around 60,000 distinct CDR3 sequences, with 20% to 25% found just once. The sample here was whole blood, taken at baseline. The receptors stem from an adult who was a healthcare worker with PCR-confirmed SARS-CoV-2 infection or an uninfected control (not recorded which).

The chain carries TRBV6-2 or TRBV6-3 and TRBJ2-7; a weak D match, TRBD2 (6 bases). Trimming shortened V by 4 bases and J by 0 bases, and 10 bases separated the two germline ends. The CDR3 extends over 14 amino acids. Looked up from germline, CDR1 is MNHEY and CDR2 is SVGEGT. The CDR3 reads CASSSSGSSYEQYF. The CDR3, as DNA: TGTGCCAGCAGTTCCTCCGGGAGCTCCTACGAGCAGTACTTC.

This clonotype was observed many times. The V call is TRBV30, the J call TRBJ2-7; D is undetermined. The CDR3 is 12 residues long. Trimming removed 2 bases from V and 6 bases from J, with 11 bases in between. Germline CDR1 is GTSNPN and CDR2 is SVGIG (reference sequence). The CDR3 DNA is TGTGCCTGGAGTATCCTTTCTCGCGAGCAGTACTTC. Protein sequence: CAWSILSREQYF.

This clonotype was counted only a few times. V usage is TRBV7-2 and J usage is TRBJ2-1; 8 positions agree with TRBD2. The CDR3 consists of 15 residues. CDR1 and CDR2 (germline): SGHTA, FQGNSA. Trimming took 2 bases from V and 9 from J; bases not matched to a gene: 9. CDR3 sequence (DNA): TGTGCCAGCAGCTTAAAAGCGGGGGCCGGATCTGAGCAGTTCTTC. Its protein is CASSLKAGAGSEQFF.

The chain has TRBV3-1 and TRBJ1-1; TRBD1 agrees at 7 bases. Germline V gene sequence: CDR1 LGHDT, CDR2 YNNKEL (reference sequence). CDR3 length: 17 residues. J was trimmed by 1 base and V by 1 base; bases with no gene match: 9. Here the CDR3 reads CASSQGPPAGGNTEAFF. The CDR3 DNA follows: TGTGCCAGCAGCCAAGGCCCCCCGGCAGGGGGGAACACTGAAGCTTTCTTT.

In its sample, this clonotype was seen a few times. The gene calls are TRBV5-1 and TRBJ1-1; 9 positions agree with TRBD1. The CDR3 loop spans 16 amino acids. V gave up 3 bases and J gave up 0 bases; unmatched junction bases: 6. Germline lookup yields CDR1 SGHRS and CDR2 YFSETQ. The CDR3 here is CASSSGQGFMNTEAFF. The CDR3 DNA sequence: TGCGCCAGCAGCTCGGGACAGGGTTTTATGAACACTGAAGCTTTCTTT.

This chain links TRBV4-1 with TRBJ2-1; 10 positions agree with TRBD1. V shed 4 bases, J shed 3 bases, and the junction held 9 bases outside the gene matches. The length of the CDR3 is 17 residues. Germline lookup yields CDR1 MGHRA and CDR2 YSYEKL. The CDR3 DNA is TGCGCCAGCAGCCGAAAACACGGGACAGGGGTCTACAATGAGCAGTTCTTC. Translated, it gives CASSRKHGTGVYNEQFF.

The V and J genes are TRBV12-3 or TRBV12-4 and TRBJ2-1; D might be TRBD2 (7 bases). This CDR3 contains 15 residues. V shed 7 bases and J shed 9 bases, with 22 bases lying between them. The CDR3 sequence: CASTIRGGLGIEQFF. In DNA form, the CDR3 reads TGTGCCAGCACCATAAGGGGGGGGCTGGGGATTGAGCAGTTCTTC.

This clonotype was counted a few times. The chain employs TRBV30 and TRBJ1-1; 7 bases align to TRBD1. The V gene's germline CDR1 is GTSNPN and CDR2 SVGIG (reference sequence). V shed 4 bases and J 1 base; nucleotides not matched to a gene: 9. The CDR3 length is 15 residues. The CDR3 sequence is CAWKLSGTENTEAFF. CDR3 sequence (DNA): TGTGCCTGGAAGCTATCCGGGACAGAGAACACTGAAGCTTTCTTT.